The rows below give T cell receptor beta chains drawn from one sample of a study of long-term antiretroviral therapy in people with HIV. Measured with immunoSEQ multiplex PCR; TCRdb has only the in-frame clones, and not every one. Of some 33,000 clones in the sample, roughly 97% were seen once. The sequencing used unsorted PBMCs, collected 7.6 years after starting antiretroviral therapy. The source is a man aged 25 to 45 with HIV. Each CDR3 is given with its conserved first and last residue. D genes are given only for firm matches. Only part of the rows carry a size: once, few, many, or a class if the clone is expanded.

J | V | D | size | CDR3
TRBJ1-2 | TRBV4-2 | NA | NA | CASSQARGSSFGYTF
TRBJ1-5 | TRBV29-1 | NA | NA | CSVRANSNQPQHF
TRBJ2-2 | TRBV7-2 | NA | NA | CASSGDGRTGELFF
TRBJ2-7 | TRBV5-1 | TRBD2 | NA | CASSLGLAGGRAYEQYF
TRBJ2-7 | TRBV7-9 | NA | NA | CASSSREWTYEQYF
TRBJ2-6 | TRBV6-1 | NA | NA | CASSEGRFPRANVLTF
TRBJ1-3 | TRBV30 | NA | NA | CAWSSSNTIYF
TRBJ1-4 | TRBV7-9 | TRBD1 | NA | CASSFQGASEKLFF
TRBJ2-7 | TRBV11-2 | TRBD1 | NA | CASSYGQGFEQYF
TRBJ2-7 | TRBV12-2 | NA | NA | CASRRDSSYEQYF
TRBJ2-7 | TRBV10-2 | NA | NA | CASTGGTYGYEQYF
TRBJ2-7 | TRBV7-2 | TRBD2 | NA | CASSAQSGGAIQQYF
TRBJ2-1 | TRBV19 | NA | few | CASSIVGDTTEQFF
TRBJ2-3 | TRBV7-3 | NA | NA | CASSSPMRDTQYF
TRBJ1-5 | TRBV7-2 | NA | NA | CASSTRPGNGQPQHF
TRBJ2-7 | TRBV16 | NA | NA | CASSQSGSYEQYF
TRBJ2-1 | TRBV5-1 | TRBD1 | NA | CASSLTGADEQFF
TRBJ1-1 | TRBV29-1 | NA | NA | CSAGLYTEAFF
TRBJ2-6 | TRBV4-2 | NA | NA | CASSRGRRVGANVLTF
TRBJ2-5 | TRBV7-9 | NA | NA | CASSLPSALPRETQYF
TRBJ1-1 | TRBV13 | NA | NA | CASSQGVLNTEAFF
TRBJ1-2 | TRBV30 | NA | once | CAWVVEREGYTF
TRBJ2-7 | TRBV21-1 | NA | NA | CASSKARVQGASYEQYF
TRBJ2-3 | TRBV15 | NA | once | CATSGPSEPDTQYF